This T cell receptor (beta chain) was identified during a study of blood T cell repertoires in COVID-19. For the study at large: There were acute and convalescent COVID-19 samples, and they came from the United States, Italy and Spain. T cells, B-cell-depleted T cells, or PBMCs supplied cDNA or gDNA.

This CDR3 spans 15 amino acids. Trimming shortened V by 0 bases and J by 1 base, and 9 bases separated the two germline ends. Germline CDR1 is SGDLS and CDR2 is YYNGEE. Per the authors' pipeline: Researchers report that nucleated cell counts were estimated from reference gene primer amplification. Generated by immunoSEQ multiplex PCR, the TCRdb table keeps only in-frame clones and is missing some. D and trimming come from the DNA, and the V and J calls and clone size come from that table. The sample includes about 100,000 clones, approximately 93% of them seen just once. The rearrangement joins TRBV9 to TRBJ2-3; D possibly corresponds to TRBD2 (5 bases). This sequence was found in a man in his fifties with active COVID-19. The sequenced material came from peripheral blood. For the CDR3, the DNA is TGTGCCAGCAGCGTAGGGGGAGTTCGCACAGATACGCAGTATTTT. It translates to CASSVGGVRTDTQYF.